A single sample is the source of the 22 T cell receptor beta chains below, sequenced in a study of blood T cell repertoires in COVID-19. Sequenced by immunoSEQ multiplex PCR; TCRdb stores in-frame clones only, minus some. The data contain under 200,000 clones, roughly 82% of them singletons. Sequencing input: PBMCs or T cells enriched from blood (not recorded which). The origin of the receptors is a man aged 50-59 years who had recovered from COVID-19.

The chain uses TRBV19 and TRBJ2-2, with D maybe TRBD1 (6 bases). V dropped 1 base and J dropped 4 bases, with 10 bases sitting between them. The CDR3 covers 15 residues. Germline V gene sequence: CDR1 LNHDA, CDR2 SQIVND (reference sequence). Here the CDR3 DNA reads TGTGCCAGTAGTATAGCCACAGGGCGCACCGGGGAGCTGTTTTTT. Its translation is CASSIATGRTGELFF.

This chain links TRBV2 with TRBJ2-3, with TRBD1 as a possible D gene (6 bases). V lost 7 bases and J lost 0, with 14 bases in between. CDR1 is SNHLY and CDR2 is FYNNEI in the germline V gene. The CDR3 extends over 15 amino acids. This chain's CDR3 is CASNRDTLSTDTQYF. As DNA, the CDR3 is TGTGCCAGCAACCGGGACACCCTTAGCACAGATACGCAGTATTTT.

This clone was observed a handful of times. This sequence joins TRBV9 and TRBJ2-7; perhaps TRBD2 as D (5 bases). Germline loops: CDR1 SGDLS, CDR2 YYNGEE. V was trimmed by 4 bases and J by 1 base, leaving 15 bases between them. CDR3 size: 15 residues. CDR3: CASSPRSDISYEQYF. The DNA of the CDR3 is TGTGCCAGCAGCCCCCGTAGCGATATTTCCTACGAGCAGTACTTC.

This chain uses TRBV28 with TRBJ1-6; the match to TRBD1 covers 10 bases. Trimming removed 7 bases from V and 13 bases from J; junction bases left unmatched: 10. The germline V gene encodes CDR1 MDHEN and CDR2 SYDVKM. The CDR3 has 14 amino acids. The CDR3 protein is CASTLPGQGTPLHF. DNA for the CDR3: TGTGCCAGCACCCTCCCGGGACAGGGGACGCCCCTCCACTTT.

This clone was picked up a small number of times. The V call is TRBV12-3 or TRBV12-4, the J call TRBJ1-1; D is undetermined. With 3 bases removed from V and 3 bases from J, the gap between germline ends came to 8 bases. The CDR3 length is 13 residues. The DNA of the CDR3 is TGTGCCAGCAGTTTCAAGCAATACACTGAAGCTTTCTTT. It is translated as CASSFKQYTEAFF.

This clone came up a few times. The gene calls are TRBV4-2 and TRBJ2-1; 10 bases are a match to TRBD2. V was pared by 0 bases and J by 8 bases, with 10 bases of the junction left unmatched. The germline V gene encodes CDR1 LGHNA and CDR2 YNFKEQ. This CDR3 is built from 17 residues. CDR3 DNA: TGTGCCAGCAGCCAAGAACAGGGACTAGCGAATCGGGATGAGCAGTTCTTC. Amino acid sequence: CASSQEQGLANRDEQFF.

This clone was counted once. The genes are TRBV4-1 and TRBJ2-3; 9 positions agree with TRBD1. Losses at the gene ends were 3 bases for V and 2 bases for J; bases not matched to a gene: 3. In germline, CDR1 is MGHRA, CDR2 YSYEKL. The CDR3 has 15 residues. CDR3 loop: CASSHRDRDTDTQYF. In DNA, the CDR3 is TGCGCCAGCAGCCACCGGGACAGGGACACAGATACGCAGTATTTT.

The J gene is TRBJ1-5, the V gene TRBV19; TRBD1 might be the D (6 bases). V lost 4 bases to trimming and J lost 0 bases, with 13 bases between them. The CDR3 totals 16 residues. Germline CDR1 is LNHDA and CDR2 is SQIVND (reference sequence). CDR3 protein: CASSKAGQSSNQPQHF. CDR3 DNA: TGTGCCAGTAGTAAGGCTGGACAGAGTAGCAATCAGCCCCAGCATTTT.

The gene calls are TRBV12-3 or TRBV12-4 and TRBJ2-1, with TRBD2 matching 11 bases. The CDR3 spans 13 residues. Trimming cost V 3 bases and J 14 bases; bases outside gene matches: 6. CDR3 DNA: TGTGCCAGCAGTTTGCTAGCGGGGGGTTCGGAGTTCTTC. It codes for CASSLLAGGSEFF.

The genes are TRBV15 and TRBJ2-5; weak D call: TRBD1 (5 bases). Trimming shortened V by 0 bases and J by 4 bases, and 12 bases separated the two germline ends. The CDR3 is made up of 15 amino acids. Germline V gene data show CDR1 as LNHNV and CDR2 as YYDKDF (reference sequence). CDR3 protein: CATSRDFMGPETQYF. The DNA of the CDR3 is TGTGCCACCAGCAGAGATTTTATGGGGCCAGAGACCCAGTACTTC.

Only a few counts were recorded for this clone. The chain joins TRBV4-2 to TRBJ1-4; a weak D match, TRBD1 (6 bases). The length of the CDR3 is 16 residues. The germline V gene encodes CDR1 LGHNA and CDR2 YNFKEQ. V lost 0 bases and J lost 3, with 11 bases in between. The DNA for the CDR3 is TGTGCCAGCAGCCAAGATACAGGACAGTCTAATGAAAAACTGTTTTTT. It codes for CASSQDTGQSNEKLFF.

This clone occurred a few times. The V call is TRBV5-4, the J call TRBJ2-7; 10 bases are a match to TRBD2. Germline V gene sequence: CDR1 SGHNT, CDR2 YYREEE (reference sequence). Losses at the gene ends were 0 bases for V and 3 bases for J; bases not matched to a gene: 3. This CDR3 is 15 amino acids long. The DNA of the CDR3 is TGTGCCAGCAGCTTGGGACTAGCGGGTATCTACGAGCAGTACTTC. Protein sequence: CASSLGLAGIYEQYF.

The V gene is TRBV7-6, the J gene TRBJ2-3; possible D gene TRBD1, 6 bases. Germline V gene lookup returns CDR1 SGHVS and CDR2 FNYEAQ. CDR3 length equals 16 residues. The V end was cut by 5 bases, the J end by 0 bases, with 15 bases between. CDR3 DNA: TGTGCCAGCAGCACCCGACAGGACTCTAGCACAGATACGCAGTATTTT. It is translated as CASSTRQDSSTDTQYF.

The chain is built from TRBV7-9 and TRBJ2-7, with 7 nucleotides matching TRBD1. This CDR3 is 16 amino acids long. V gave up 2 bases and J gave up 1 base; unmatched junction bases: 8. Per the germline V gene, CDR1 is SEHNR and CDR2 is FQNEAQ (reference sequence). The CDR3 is CASSLYDREPSYEQYF. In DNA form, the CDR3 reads TGTGCCAGCAGCTTATACGACAGGGAGCCTTCCTACGAGCAGTACTTC.

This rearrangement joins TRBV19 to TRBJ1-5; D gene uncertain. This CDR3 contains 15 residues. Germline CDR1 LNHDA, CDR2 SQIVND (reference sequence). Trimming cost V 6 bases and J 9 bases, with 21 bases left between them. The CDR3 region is CASSVLDPARPPQHF. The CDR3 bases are TGTGCCAGTAGCGTACTAGACCCAGCGCGACCGCCCCAGCATTTT.

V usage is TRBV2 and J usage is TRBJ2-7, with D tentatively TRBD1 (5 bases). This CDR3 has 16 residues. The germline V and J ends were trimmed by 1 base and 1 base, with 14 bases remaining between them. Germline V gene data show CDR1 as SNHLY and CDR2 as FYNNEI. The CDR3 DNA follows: TGTGCCAGCAGTGAAGTAGACGCAGGGTCATCCTACGAGCAGTACTTC. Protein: CASSEVDAGSSYEQYF.

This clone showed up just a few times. CDR3 sequence reads: CASSWQGSNQPQHF. The CDR3 coding sequence is TGTGCCAGCAGCTGGCAGGGAAGCAATCAGCCCCAGCATTTT. This chain joins TRBV28 and TRBJ1-5, with D possibly being TRBD1 (5 bases). V gave up 6 bases and J gave up 1 base, with 10 bases separating them. The germline V gene has CDR1 MDHEN and CDR2 SYDVKM. The CDR3 runs to 14 residues.

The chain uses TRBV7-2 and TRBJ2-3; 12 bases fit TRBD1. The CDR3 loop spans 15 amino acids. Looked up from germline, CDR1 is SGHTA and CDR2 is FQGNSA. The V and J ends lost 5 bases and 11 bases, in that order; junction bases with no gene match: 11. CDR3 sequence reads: CASSQTGTGGVLQYF. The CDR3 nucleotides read TGTGCCAGCAGCCAAACTGGGACAGGGGGCGTTTTGCAGTATTTT.

The CDR3 loop is CASSPRLVDTQYF. CDR3 bases: TGTGCCAGCAGCCCTAGACTGGTGGATACGCAGTATTTT. This chain joins TRBV7-6 and TRBJ2-3; no reliable D call. This CDR3 is 13 amino acids long. Germline CDR1 reads SGHVS; CDR2 reads FNYEAQ. The V end was cut by 5 bases, the J end by 6 bases, with 12 bases between.

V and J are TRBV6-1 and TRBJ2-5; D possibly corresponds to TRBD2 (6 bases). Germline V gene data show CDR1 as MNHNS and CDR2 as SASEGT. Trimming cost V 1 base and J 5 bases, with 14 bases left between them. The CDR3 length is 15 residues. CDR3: CASSEVFAGRETQYF. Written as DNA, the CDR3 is TGTGCCAGCAGTGAAGTATTCGCAGGGAGGGAGACCCAGTACTTC.

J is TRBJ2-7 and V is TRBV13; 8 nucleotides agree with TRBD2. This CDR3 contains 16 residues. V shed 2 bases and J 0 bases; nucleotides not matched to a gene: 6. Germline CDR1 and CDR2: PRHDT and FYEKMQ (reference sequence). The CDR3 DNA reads TGTGCCAGCAGCTTATCGGGGGGGCCGAGCTCCTACGAGCAGTACTTC. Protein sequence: CASSLSGGPSSYEQYF.

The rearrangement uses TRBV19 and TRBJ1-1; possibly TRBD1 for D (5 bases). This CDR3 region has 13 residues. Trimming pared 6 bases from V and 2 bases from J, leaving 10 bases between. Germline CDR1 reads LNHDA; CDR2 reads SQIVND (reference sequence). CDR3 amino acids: CASRKQVNTEAFF. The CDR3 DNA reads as TGTGCCAGTAGGAAACAGGTAAACACTGAAGCTTTCTTT.